This T cell receptor (beta chain) was recovered during a study of early T cells in non-severe SARS-CoV-2 infection. Study-level points and caveats: Lookups in VDJdb leaned toward anti-spike CD8 responses and missed private and CD4 specificities.

TCRdb re-called the 5' RACE reads with MiXCR, one entry per CDR3 protein. The sample comprises about 110,000 distinct CDR3 sequences, 12% of which are singletons, and around 3% rests with the top ten. The table lists this clonotype with a few counts. Its antigen is currently unknown. CDR3 length: 15 residues. Per the germline V gene, CDR1 is SGHRS and CDR2 is YFSETQ. V shed 0 bases and J shed 6 bases, with 16 bases lying between them. This rearrangement joins TRBV5-1 to TRBJ2-7; D might be TRBD1 (7 bases). Sequencing was done on a sample of whole blood. The receptor was derived from an adult who was a healthcare worker with PCR-confirmed SARS-CoV-2 infection or an uninfected control (not recorded which). The CDR3 DNA reads TGCGCCAGCAGCTTGGTCTCGGGGCAGGGGGGCGAGCAGTACTTC. It encodes CASSLVSGQGGEQYF. Based on the CDR3 plus reference TRBV5-1 and TRBJ2-7, the full variable domain is KAGVTQTPRYLIKTRGQQVTLSCSPISGHRSVSWYQQTPGQGLQFLFEYFSETQRNKGNFPGRFSGRQFSNSRSEMNVSTLELGDSALYLCASSLVSGQGGEQYFGPGTRLTVT.